This T cell receptor beta chain emerged from a study of blood T cell repertoires in COVID-19. About the research overall: Researchers got acute and convalescent COVID-19 samples from the United States, Italy and Spain. T cells, B-cell-depleted T cells, or PBMCs provided the cDNA or gDNA that served as material.

The protocol was immunoSEQ multiplex PCR, while the TCRdb copy is restricted to in-frame clones and leaves out a portion. The table records fewer than 300,000 clones, about 85% of them present only once. This CDR3 comprises 13 residues. V shed 9 bases and J 7 bases; nucleotides not matched to a gene: 6. Germline assignment: CDR1 SGHTA and CDR2 FQGTGA. What the recovered Cohort 3 donors had was two negative PCRs, clearance, or symptom resolution. The V gene is TRBV7-3, the J gene TRBJ2-5; 12 bases agree with TRBD2. The TCR originated in a woman aged 45-60 years who had recovered from COVID-19. The sequencing input was PBMCs or T cells enriched from blood (not recorded which). In DNA form, the CDR3 reads TGTGCCAGTTCCGGGACTAGCGGGTCGACCCAGTACTTC. Its translation: CASSGTSGSTQYF.